Listed below are T cell receptor beta chains from one sample, sequenced in a study of shared clonotypes between healthy human individuals. Only in-frame clones appear in the TCRdb table, and some are missing; sequencing was by immunoSEQ multiplex PCR. Seen here are approximately 2.5 million clones, just over 90% observed once, and the top ten hold about 0.13%. The sample taken for sequencing was naive CD4+ T cells sorted from blood. These receptor sequences come from a young man in good health. Each CDR3 is given with its conserved first and last residue.

>TRBV6-6|TRBJ2-7
CASSQGQGSSEQYF
>TRBV19|TRBJ2-7
CASSPNRDGAYEQYF
>TRBV7-2|TRBJ1-3
CASSLGGNGNTIYF
>TRBV18|TRBJ2-5
CASSLGQQETQYF
>TRBV7-2|TRBJ2-3
CASSLGGGRGYF
>TRBV7-2|TRBJ1-2
CASTMPLSYGYTF
>TRBV19|TRBJ2-7
CASSHQAGAEQYF
>TRBV7-8|TRBJ1-1
CASSLAFRFGTEAFF
>TRBV5-1|TRBJ1-2
CASSGGQGLSYTF
>TRBV11-2|TRBJ2-1
CASSLDPVSRPDNEQFF
>TRBV9|TRBJ1-4
CASSVGPNEKLFF
>TRBV11-2|TRBJ2-1
CASSLGGANYNEQFF
>TRBV7-2|TRBJ2-7
CASSLTGVTYEQYF
>TRBV7-2|TRBJ2-3
CASRQTLQGDTQYF
>TRBV2|TRBJ1-2
CASRERVLTGGYTF
>TRBV27|TRBJ2-5
CASRGDRLIGAQYF
>TRBV9|TRBJ2-5
CASSRTSGRSETQYF
>TRBV6-6|TRBJ2-1
CASSYSGSGGYEQFF
>TRBV9|TRBJ1-2
CASSESSANYGYTF
>TRBV6-6|TRBJ1-6
CASRDRINSPLHF
>TRBV27|TRBJ2-7
CASSLYRDAPFYEQYF
>TRBV6-5|TRBJ2-3
CASRKRGVDTQYF
>TRBV4-1|TRBJ1-6
CASSQVDRDSPLHF
>TRBV2|TRBJ2-1
CASILRGRNNEQFF
>TRBV28|TRBJ2-3
CASSSPPAYTDTQYF
>TRBV7-2|TRBJ1-3
CASSLQGVDGNTIYF
>TRBV6-6|TRBJ2-7
CASSQTGGTYEQYF
>TRBV5-4|TRBJ1-2
CASSLVDRGSYGYTF
>TRBV30|TRBJ2-1
CAWRLAGNYNEQFF
>TRBV2|TRBJ1-1
CASRRQGTEAFF
>TRBV30|TRBJ2-7
CAAGGYEQYF
>TRBV30|TRBJ1-5
CACLQGPGPQHF
>TRBV4-1|TRBJ2-1
CASSQVTSGYNEQFF
>TRBV28|TRBJ1-1
CASSLLAPANTEAFF
>TRBV5-1|TRBJ1-3
CASSPVGQLGNTIYF
>TRBV5-4|TRBJ2-1
CASRVSGTNEQFF
>TRBV30|TRBJ1-2
CAWSALPFSSGYGYTF
>TRBV5-1|TRBJ2-5
CASSLGLAETQETQYF
>TRBV19|TRBJ2-7
CASSTSSYEQYF
>TRBV28|TRBJ2-4
CASRQGSAKNIQYF
>TRBV6-5|TRBJ1-1
CASSYGVRTEAFF
>TRBV28|TRBJ2-2
CASSTPGWELFF
>TRBV9|TRBJ2-7
CASSPRVLSYEQYF
>TRBV5-6|TRBJ2-3
CASRRGTGGPDTQYF
>TRBV6-6|TRBJ2-7
CASSPRTGGSSEQYF
>TRBV6-5|TRBJ2-2
CASSYSIPGGGELFF
>TRBV2|TRBJ1-4
CASSETGTGSNEKLFF
>TRBV18|TRBJ1-2
CASSGDLSVTSTNYGYTF
>TRBV5-1|TRBJ2-3
CASRPRTSTDTQYF
>TRBV27|TRBJ2-3
CASRRLSTSPDTQYF
>TRBV30|TRBJ2-7
CAWRQSGKQYF
>TRBV5-1|TRBJ1-6
CASSPTQGYNSPLHF
>TRBV5-1|TRBJ2-5
CARENRDRGPRGQETQYF